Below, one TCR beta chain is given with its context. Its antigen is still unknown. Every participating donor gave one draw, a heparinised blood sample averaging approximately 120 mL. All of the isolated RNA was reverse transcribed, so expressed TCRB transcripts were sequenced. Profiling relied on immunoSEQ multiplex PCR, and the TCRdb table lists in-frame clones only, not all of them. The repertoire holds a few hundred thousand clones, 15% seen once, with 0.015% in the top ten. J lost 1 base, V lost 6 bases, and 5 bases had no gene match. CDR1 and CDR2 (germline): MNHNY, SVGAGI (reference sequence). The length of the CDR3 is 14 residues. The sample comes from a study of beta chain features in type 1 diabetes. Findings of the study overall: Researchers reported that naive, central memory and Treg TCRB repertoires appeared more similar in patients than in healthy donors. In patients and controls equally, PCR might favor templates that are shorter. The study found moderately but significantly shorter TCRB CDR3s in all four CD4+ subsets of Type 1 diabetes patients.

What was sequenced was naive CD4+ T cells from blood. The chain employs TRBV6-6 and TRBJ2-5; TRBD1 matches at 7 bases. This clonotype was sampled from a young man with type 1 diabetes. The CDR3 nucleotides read TGTGCCAGCAGACCCGGGGACAGCCAAGAGACCCAGTACTTC. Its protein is CASRPGDSQETQYF.